The source of this T cell receptor beta chain is a study of STAT5B mutations in CD4+ large granular lymphocyte leukemia. Study-level results: Data were not HLA-matched across samples. Approximately 25% of private leukemic clonotypes occurred rarely in other patients' non-leukemic repertoires.

Generated by immunoSEQ multiplex PCR, the TCRdb table keeps only in-frame clones and is missing some. The sample holds about 32,000 clones, around four fifths seen once. This clone was seen only once. Its antigen is as yet unknown. The source of this sequence is a human donor in good health. Sequencing used CD4+ T cells from blood buffy coats.

CDR3 nucleotides: TGCGCCAGCAGCTTGGGAGCTAGCGGCACAGATACGCAGTATTTT. Translation gives CASSLGASGTDTQYF. The rearrangement joins TRBV5-1 to TRBJ2-3; weak D call: TRBD2 (6 bases). CDR3 length: 15 residues. Trimming pared 0 bases from V and 1 base from J, leaving 9 bases between. Germline V CDR1 and CDR2: SGHRS, YFSETQ.